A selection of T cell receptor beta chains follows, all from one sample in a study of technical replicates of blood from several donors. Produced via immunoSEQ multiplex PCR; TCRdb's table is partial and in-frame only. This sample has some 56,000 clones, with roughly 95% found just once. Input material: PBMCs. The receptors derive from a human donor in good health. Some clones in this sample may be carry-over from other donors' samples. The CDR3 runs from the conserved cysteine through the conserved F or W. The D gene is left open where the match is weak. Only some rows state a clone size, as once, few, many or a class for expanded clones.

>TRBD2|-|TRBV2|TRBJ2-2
CASSVAGGNTGELFF
TGTGCCAGCAGCGTAGCGGGGGGGAACACCGGGGAGCTGTTTTTT
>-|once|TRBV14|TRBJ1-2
CASSKQRGEAHTF
TGTGCCAGCAGCAAGCAACGGGGGGAGGCCCACACCTTC
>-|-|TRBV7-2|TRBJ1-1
CASSLGNIRGQAFF
TGTGCCAGCAGCTTAGGTAACATCAGGGGCCAAGCTTTCTTT
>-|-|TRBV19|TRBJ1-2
CASSPGGTESNYGYTF
TGTGCCAGTAGTCCGGGGGGCACCGAATCTAACTATGGCTACACCTTC
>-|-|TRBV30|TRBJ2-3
CAWITGPAAQVTQYF
TGTGCCTGGATTACAGGGCCCGCCGCACAAGTTACGCAGTATTTT
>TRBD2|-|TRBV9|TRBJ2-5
CASSVALTSGSGETQYF
TGTGCCAGCAGCGTAGCTCTGACTAGCGGGAGCGGCGAGACCCAGTACTTC
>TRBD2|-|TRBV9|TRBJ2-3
CASSSGRGGGTDTQYF
TGTGCCAGCAGCTCAGGAAGGGGAGGGGGCACAGATACGCAGTATTTT
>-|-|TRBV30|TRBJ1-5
CAWTAAGQFQPQHF
TGTGCCTGGACCGCGGCGGGGCAGTTTCAGCCCCAGCATTTT
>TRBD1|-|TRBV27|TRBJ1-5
CASSLSHRGGQPQHF
TGTGCCAGCAGTCTGTCCCACAGGGGTGGTCAGCCCCAGCATTTT
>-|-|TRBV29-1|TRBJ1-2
CSVERENGYTF
TGCAGCGTTGAGCGAGAAAATGGCTACACCTTC
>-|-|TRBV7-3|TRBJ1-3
CASSLVAGSGNTIYF
TGTGCCAGCAGCTTAGTGGCAGGTTCTGGAAACACCATATATTTT
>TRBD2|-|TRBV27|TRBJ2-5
CASSLAGGQETQYF
TGTGCCAGCAGTTTAGCGGGGGGTCAAGAGACCCAGTACTTC
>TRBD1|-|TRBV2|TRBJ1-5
CASIGTGGISNQPQHF
TGTGCCAGCATAGGGACAGGGGGTATAAGCAATCAGCCCCAGCATTTT
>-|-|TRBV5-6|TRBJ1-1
CASSLPGVAEAFF
TGTGCCAGCAGCCTCCCCGGGGTAGCTGAAGCTTTCTTT
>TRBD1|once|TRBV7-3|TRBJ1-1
CASSFLGQGLTEAFF
TGTGCCAGCAGCTTTTTGGGACAGGGGCTAACTGAAGCTTTCTTT
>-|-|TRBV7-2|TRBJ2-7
CASSHGTLSYEQYF
TGTGCCAGCAGCCATGGGACACTTTCCTACGAGCAGTACTTC
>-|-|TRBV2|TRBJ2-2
CASSDRDGGIGELFF
TGTGCCAGCAGTGACCGGGACGGGGGAATCGGGGAGCTGTTTTTT
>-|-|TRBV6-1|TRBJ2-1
CASSVSGNEQFF
TGTGCCAGCAGTGTGTCCGGCAATGAGCAGTTCTTC
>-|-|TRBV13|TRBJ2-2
CASSPLGLWKTGELFF
TGTGCCAGCAGCCCGCTAGGCCTATGGAAGACCGGGGAGCTGTTTTTT
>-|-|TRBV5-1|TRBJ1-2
CASSSQGQLDGYTF
TGCGCCAGCAGCTCCCAAGGACAGCTGGATGGCTACACCTTC
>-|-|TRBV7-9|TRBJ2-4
CASSPERAKNIQYF
TGTGCCAGCAGCCCGGAGCGGGCCAAAAACATTCAGTACTTC
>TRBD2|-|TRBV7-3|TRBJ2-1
CASSPSGSGGSYNEQFF
TGTGCCAGCAGCCCCAGCGGGAGCGGAGGCTCCTACAATGAGCAGTTCTTC
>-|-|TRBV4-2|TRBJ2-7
CATGGPYEREQYF
TGTGCCACCGGCGGGCCCTACGAACGGGAGCAGTACTTC
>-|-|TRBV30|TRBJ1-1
CAWSGGAEAFF
TGTGCCTGGAGTGGGGGGGCTGAAGCTTTCTTT
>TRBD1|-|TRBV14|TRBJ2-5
CASSQRQGLIETQYF
TGTGCCAGCAGCCAACGACAGGGTTTAATAGAGACCCAGTACTTC
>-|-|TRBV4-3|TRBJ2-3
CASSRDRQDTQYF
TGCGCCAGCAGCCGCGACCGACAGGATACGCAGTATTTT
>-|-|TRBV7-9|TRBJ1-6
CASSLVSGAKSPLHF
TGTGCCAGCAGCTTAGTATCAGGGGCCAAATCACCCCTCCACTTT
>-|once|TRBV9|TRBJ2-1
CASSRENEQFF
TGTGCCAGCTCCAGGGAAAATGAGCAGTTCTTC
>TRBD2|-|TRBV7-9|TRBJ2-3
CASSSGGHPDTQYF
TGTGCCAGCAGCTCGGGGGGGCACCCAGATACGCAGTATTTT
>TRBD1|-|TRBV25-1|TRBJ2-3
CASGEDRVEADTQYF
TGTGCCAGCGGAGAAGACAGGGTAGAAGCAGATACGCAGTATTTT
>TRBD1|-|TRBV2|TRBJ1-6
CASSRQGRGNSPLHF
TGTGCCAGCAGTAGACAGGGCCGGGGTAATTCACCCCTCCACTTT
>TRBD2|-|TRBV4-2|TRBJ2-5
CASSQAGGQETQYF
TGTGCCAGCAGCCAAGCGGGAGGCCAAGAGACCCAGTACTTC
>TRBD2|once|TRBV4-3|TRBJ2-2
CASSPGLAGAANTGELFF
TGCGCCAGCAGCCCGGGACTAGCGGGGGCCGCGAACACCGGGGAGCTGTTTTTT
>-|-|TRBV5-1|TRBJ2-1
CASSLSGGYNEQFF
TGCGCCAGCAGCTTGTCAGGGGGGTACAATGAGCAGTTCTTC
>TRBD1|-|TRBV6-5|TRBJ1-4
CASSYRGRTNEKLFF
TGTGCCAGCAGTTACAGGGGGCGAACTAATGAAAAACTGTTTTTT